These 12 T cell receptor beta chains were sequenced from one sample in a study of blood T cell repertoires in COVID-19. Some clones are missing from TCRdb's copy, which holds only in-frame ones; the method was immunoSEQ multiplex PCR. The sample has about 250,000 clones, roughly 84% seen once. Input material: PBMCs or T cells enriched from blood (not recorded which). The origin of the receptors is a woman in her 50s who had been exposed to COVID-19.

This sequence joins TRBV27 and TRBJ2-3; TRBD2 might be the D (5 bases). CDR3 length: 16 amino acids. The V gene lost 5 bases and the J gene lost 0 bases, with 15 bases spanning the gap. From germline, CDR1 is MNHEY and CDR2 SMNVEV (reference sequence). The CDR3, as DNA: TGTGCCAGCAGTCCCAAGCGGACGCTCAGCACAGATACGCAGTATTTT. It is translated as CASSPKRTLSTDTQYF.

This clone showed up just a few times. Other nucleotide sequences in the sample specify the same CDR3. The chain is built from TRBV10-1 and TRBJ1-2; no clear D. The germline V and J ends were trimmed by 0 bases and 3 bases, with 5 bases remaining between them. The CDR3 consists of 13 residues. Germline CDR1 is WNHNN and CDR2 is SYGVQD (reference sequence). CDR3 in DNA: TGCGCCAGCAGTGAGTCGCGGGACTATGGCTACACCTTC. Protein sequence: CASSESRDYGYTF.

J is TRBJ2-3 and V is TRBV7-2; D gene unclear. Germline assignment: CDR1 SGHTA and CDR2 FQGNSA. V gave up 7 bases and J gave up 1 base, with 12 bases separating them. The CDR3 is 14 residues long. The CDR3 region is CASTPLGGTDTQYF. CDR3 in DNA: TGTGCCAGCACCCCTTTGGGCGGCACAGATACGCAGTATTTT.

The chain is built from TRBV29-1 and TRBJ2-1; D might be TRBD1 (6 bases). The CDR3 spans 13 residues. Germline loops: CDR1 SQVTM, CDR2 ANQGSEA. V was trimmed by 6 bases and J by 9 bases, leaving 18 bases between them. The CDR3 sequence: CSVPDRRHPEQFF. In DNA form, the CDR3 reads TGCAGCGTCCCCGACAGGAGACACCCTGAGCAGTTCTTC.

The table lists this clone with a few counts. The rearrangement links TRBV3-1 (or the pseudogene TRBV3-2) to TRBJ2-3, with a tentative D call TRBD1 (6 bases). Germline assignment: CDR1 LGHDT and CDR2 YNNKEL (reference sequence). Trimming took 1 base from V and 2 from J, leaving 7 bases between them. The length of the CDR3 is 14 residues. The CDR3 DNA reads as TGTGCCAGCAGCCAAGGGGGGCCCACAGATACGCAGTATTTT. It encodes CASSQGGPTDTQYF.

This rearrangement joins TRBV2 to TRBJ1-3, with a weak D call TRBD1 (5 bases). Germline loops: CDR1 SNHLY, CDR2 FYNNEI. The CDR3 contains 14 residues. The V gene lost 0 bases and the J gene lost 7 bases, with 10 bases spanning the gap. The CDR3 bases are TGTGCCAGCAGTGAAGCGGGGGAGGGGAACACCATATATTTT. Protein sequence: CASSEAGEGNTIYF.

The gene calls are TRBV6-1 and TRBJ1-2, with a weak D call TRBD1 (6 bases). Trimming left V 3 bases short and J 4 bases short, with 12 bases between. This CDR3 has 14 residues. The germline V gene has CDR1 MNHNS and CDR2 SASEGT. CDR3 DNA: TGTGCCAGCAGTGAGTACAGGGCGGGCTATGGCTACACCTTC. This codes for CASSEYRAGYGYTF.

The table lists this clone with a few counts. This rearrangement joins TRBV4-3 to TRBJ2-1; TRBD2 might be the D (5 bases). Deletions cut 1 base from V and 3 bases from J, with 16 bases between. CDR1 and CDR2 from the germline V gene are LGHNA and YSLEER. The CDR3 is 17 residues long. CDR3 protein: CASSQGLGEGNYNEQFF. The CDR3 DNA reads TGCGCCAGCAGCCAAGGGCTGGGAGAGGGAAACTACAATGAGCAGTTCTTC.

This chain uses TRBV5-6 with TRBJ1-6; 8 bases fit TRBD1. The V gene end was trimmed by 5 bases and the J gene end by 6 bases; junction bases not matched to a gene: 4. Looked up from germline, CDR1 is SGHDT and CDR2 is YYEEEE. The CDR3 loop spans 14 amino acids. The CDR3 spells CASRGQAGNSPLHF. The CDR3, as DNA: TGTGCCAGCAGGGGACAGGCAGGTAATTCACCCCTCCACTTT.

CDR3 protein: CASSLTPGNIQYF. The CDR3 bases are TGTGCCAGCAGCTTAACGCCAGGAAACATTCAGTACTTC. The V call is TRBV7-3, the J call TRBJ2-4; no clear D gene. This CDR3 contains 13 residues. Between the trimmed V and J ends, which lost 0 bases and 6 bases, there was a span of 6 bases. Germline values: CDR1 SGHTA, CDR2 FQGTGA. Together with reference TRBV7-3 and TRBJ2-4, the CDR3 gives the full variable domain: GAGVSQTPSNKVTEKGKYVELRCDPISGHTALYWYRQSLGQGPEFLIYFQGTGAADDSGLPNDRFFAVRPEGSVSTLKIQRTERGDSAVYLCASSLTPGNIQYFGAGTRLSVL.

This chain links TRBV15 with TRBJ1-2, with a possible D match to TRBD1 (5 bases). The CDR3 spans 15 residues. V lost 0 bases to trimming and J lost 4 bases, with 12 bases between them. Germline CDR1 reads LNHNV; CDR2 reads YYDKDF (reference sequence). The CDR3 bases are TGTGCCACCAGCAGAGATCCAGGGTCTTTCTATGGCTACACCTTC. This gives the protein CATSRDPGSFYGYTF.

The chain combines TRBV20-1 with TRBJ2-1; 10 positions agree with TRBD1. The V and J ends lost 3 bases and 8 bases, in that order; junction bases with no gene match: 10. The CDR3 is 15 amino acids. Germline CDR1 reads DFQATT; CDR2 reads SNEGSKA (reference sequence). The CDR3 DNA reads as TGCAGTGCTAGTCCAGCGGACAGGGGGTTTCATGAGCAGTTCTTC. It codes for CSASPADRGFHEQFF.